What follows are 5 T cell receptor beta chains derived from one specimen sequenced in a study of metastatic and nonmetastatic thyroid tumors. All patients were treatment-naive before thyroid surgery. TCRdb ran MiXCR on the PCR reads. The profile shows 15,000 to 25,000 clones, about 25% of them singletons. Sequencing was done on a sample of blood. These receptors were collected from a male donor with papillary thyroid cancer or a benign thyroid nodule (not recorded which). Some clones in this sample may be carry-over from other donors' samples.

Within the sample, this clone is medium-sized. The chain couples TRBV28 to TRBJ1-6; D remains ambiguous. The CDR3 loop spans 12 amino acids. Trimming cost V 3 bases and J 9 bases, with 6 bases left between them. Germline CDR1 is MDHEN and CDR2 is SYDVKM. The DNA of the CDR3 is TGTGCCAGCAGTTTTAACTTTTCACCCCTCCACTTT. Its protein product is CASSFNFSPLHF.

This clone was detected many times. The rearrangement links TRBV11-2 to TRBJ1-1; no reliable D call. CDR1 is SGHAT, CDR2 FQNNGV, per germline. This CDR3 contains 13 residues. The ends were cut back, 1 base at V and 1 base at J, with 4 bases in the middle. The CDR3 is CASSLVGNTEAFF. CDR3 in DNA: TGTGCCAGCAGCTTAGTAGGGAACACTGAAGCTTTCTTT.

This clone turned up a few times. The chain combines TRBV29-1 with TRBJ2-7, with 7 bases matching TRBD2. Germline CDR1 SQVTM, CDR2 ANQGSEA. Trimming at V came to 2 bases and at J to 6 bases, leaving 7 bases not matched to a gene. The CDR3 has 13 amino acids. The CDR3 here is CSVEIGWGGEQYF. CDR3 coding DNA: TGCAGCGTTGAAATAGGATGGGGGGGCGAGCAGTACTTC.

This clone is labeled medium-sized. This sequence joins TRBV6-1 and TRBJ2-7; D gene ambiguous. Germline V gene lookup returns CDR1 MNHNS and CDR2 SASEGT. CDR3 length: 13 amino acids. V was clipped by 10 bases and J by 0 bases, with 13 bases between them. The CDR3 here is CAIRRSSSYEQYF. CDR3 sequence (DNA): TGTGCCATCCGTCGATCTTCCTCCTACGAGCAGTACTTC.

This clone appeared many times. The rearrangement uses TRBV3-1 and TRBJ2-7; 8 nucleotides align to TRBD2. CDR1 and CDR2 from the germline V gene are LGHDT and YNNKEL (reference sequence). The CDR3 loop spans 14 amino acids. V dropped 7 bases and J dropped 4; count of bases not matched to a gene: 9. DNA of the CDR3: TGTGCCAGCAATAAAGCGGGAGTAATTTACGAGCAGTACTTC. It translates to CASNKAGVIYEQYF.